One sample yielded the 18 T cell receptor beta chains listed below, sequenced in a study of CD8 T cells in ankylosing spondylitis. TCRdb re-called the 5' RACE reads with MiXCR, one entry per CDR3 protein. The data show 210,000 or so distinct CDR3 sequences, 20% to 30% seen once. The sequenced sample was blood, either unsorted or a sorted T cell fraction (not recorded which). The receptors were sampled from a male donor with ankylosing spondylitis or in good health (not recorded which).

Ten or more counts support this clonotype. The chain is built from TRBV6-5 and TRBJ1-1; TRBD1 agrees at 7 bases. The ends lost 4 bases at V and 5 bases at J; junction bases unmatched: 19. The germline CDR1 and CDR2 sequences are MNHEY and SVGAGI. This CDR3 is built from 18 residues. In nucleotides, the CDR3 is TGTGCCAGCAGTTGGCTAGGGACAGTTAAAGGACCTGGGACTGAAGCTTTCTTT. It translates to CASSWLGTVKGPGTEAFF.

The rearrangement joins TRBV10-3 to TRBJ2-7; 7 nucleotides align to TRBD2. The CDR3 has 16 residues. The ends lost 3 bases at V and 2 bases at J; junction bases unmatched: 10. CDR1 and CDR2 from the germline V gene are ENHRY and SYGVKD. The CDR3 bases are TGTGCCATCAGTGAAACCAAGGCGGGGGTAACCTACGAGCAGTACTTC. This gives the protein CAISETKAGVTYEQYF.

This clonotype was detected ten times or more. The V call is TRBV5-1, the J call TRBJ2-7; TRBD2 matches 15 bases. V gave up 3 bases and J gave up 0 bases; unmatched junction bases: 13. The CDR3 covers 20 residues. The V gene's germline CDR1 is SGHRS and CDR2 YFSETQ. The CDR3 spells CASSSLGGLAGGAFSYEQYF. The CDR3 DNA sequence: TGCGCCAGCAGCTCTCTGGGTGGACTAGCGGGAGGGGCCTTCTCCTACGAGCAGTACTTC.

The gene calls are TRBV20-1 and TRBJ2-1, with 10 bases identical to TRBD2. Trimming cost V 1 base and J 6 bases; bases outside gene matches: 9. CDR1 and CDR2 (germline): DFQATT, SNEGSKA (reference sequence). The CDR3 has 16 residues. The CDR3 nucleotides read TGCAGTGCTAGAGCGAGGCTAGCGGGAGTAGGCAATGAGCAGTTCTTC. Translation gives CSARARLAGVGNEQFF.

This clonotype was counted at least ten times. The chain recombines TRBV29-1 with TRBJ2-6; D possibly uses TRBD1 or TRBD2 (5 bases each). The CDR3 contains 15 residues. From germline, CDR1 is SQVTM and CDR2 ANQGSEA. V was trimmed by 0 bases and J by 4 bases, leaving 10 bases between them. CDR3 nucleotide sequence: TGCAGCGTTGAAGATCGGGGCACCGGGGCCAACGTCCTGACTTTC. Protein: CSVEDRGTGANVLTF.

This clonotype was counted many times. The chain recombines TRBV27 with TRBJ2-2, with TRBD2 matching 8 bases. J lost 5 bases, V lost 4 bases, and 6 bases had no gene match. Germline V gene lookup returns CDR1 MNHEY and CDR2 SMNVEV (reference sequence). CDR3 length: 15 residues. CDR3 protein: CASSSSGSDTGELFF. The CDR3 DNA sequence: TGTGCCAGCAGTTCAAGCGGGAGCGATACCGGGGAGCTGTTTTTT.

This clonotype was picked up many times. The chain joins TRBV4-1 to TRBJ1-2; no definite D call. V shed 4 bases and J shed 6 bases, with 24 bases lying between them. Germline CDR1 MGHRA, CDR2 YSYEKL. CDR3 length equals 17 residues. The CDR3 spells CASSRSKIKNAANGYTF. DNA for the CDR3: TGCGCCAGCAGCCGGAGTAAGATTAAGAACGCGGCTAATGGCTACACCTTC.

This clonotype was counted a few times. The J gene is TRBJ2-2, the V gene TRBV20-1, with a possible D match to TRBD2 (6 bases). V was clipped by 4 bases and J by 2 bases, with 14 bases between them. Germline V lookup: CDR1 DFQATT, CDR2 SNEGSKA (reference sequence). CDR3 length equals 15 residues. The CDR3 protein is CSAKKGGVNTGELFF. The CDR3 DNA reads TGCAGTGCTAAAAAGGGCGGGGTAAACACCGGGGAGCTGTTTTTT.

This clonotype has ten or more counts. Germline and junction disagree at one end, which may indicate a read error. V is TRBV12-3 or TRBV12-4 and J is TRBJ2-7; D unresolved. There are 11 residues in the CDR3. As DNA, the CDR3 is TGTGCCAGCAGTTTCGATCGGAGTACGGACTTC. Its translation: CASSFDRSTDF.

The rearrangement uses TRBV6-5 and TRBJ2-5; D is possibly TRBD1 (5 bases). V was cut by 1 base and J by 4 bases, with 10 bases left in between. Per the germline V gene, CDR1 is MNHEY and CDR2 is SVGAGI. This CDR3 is 14 amino acids long. The CDR3 coding sequence is TGTGCCAGCAGTTACTACAGGAATGGAGAGACCCAGTACTTC. This codes for CASSYYRNGETQYF.

In its sample, this clonotype was seen many times. The chain couples TRBV5-1 to TRBJ2-7, with a possible D match to TRBD1 (6 bases). With 4 bases removed from V and 3 bases from J, the gap between germline ends came to 11 bases. The CDR3 length is 13 residues. The germline CDR1 and CDR2 sequences are SGHRS and YFSETQ. Written as DNA, the CDR3 is TGCGCCAGCAGCCAGGGGATCATCTACGAGCAGTACTTC. Residues: CASSQGIIYEQYF.

This clonotype has ten or more counts. This chain joins TRBV27 and TRBJ2-7, with 10 bases fitting TRBD2. Losses at the gene ends were 5 bases for V and 2 bases for J; bases not matched to a gene: 6. This CDR3 comprises 15 residues. Germline V gene sequence: CDR1 MNHEY, CDR2 SMNVEV (reference sequence). This chain's CDR3 is CASSGRLAGPYEQYF. The DNA for the CDR3 is TGTGCCAGCAGTGGGAGACTAGCGGGTCCCTACGAGCAGTACTTC.

This clonotype was counted many times. The chain joins TRBV10-3 to TRBJ2-1, with 7 bases matching TRBD2. Unmatched junction bases numbered 10, after V lost 7 bases and J lost 13 bases. This CDR3 comprises 12 residues. Germline assignment: CDR1 ENHRY and CDR2 SYGVKD. The DNA of the CDR3 is TGTGCCATCACCATGCGACTAGCCTTCCAGTTCTTC. Translating it yields CAITMRLAFQFF.

The chain is built from TRBV7-3 and TRBJ2-3; D possibly corresponds to TRBD1 (6 bases). V was cut by 5 bases and J by 5 bases, with 17 bases left in between. This CDR3 has 15 residues. Germline V gene lookup returns CDR1 SGHTA and CDR2 FQGTGA. CDR3 amino acids: CASSRGPGHEDTQYF. The CDR3 DNA follows: TGTGCCAGCAGCAGAGGTCCGGGACATGAAGATACGCAGTATTTT.

This clonotype was seen only once. This rearrangement joins TRBV6-1 to TRBJ2-1; D not certain. CDR3 length equals 13 residues. The germline CDR1 and CDR2 sequences are MNHNS and SASEGT. Trimming pared 5 bases from V and 10 bases from J, leaving 15 bases between. CDR3 in amino acids: CASSRTRADEQFF. The DNA of the CDR3 is TGTGCCAGCAGTCGAACAAGGGCCGACGAGCAGTTCTTC.

The chain combines TRBV20-1 with TRBJ1-5; 7 bases agree with TRBD1. Germline values: CDR1 DFQATT, CDR2 SNEGSKA (reference sequence). Trimming at V came to 4 bases and at J to 0 bases, leaving 15 bases not matched to a gene. This CDR3 spans 18 amino acids. CDR3 region: CSAIGTEKTINSNQPQHF. The CDR3 DNA reads as TGCAGTGCTATCGGGACAGAAAAAACGATTAATAGCAATCAGCCCCAGCATTTT.

This clonotype was detected many times. The gene calls are TRBV29-1 and TRBJ2-7; 7 positions match TRBD1. J lost 6 bases, V lost 5 bases, and 13 bases had no gene match. Germline V lookup: CDR1 SQVTM, CDR2 ANQGSEA. The CDR3 covers 14 residues. The CDR3: CSVILDRRYSEQYF. DNA for the CDR3: TGCAGCGTTATACTGGACAGGAGGTACAGCGAGCAGTACTTC.

The J gene is TRBJ2-5, the V gene TRBV6-1; no clear D gene. The germline CDR1 and CDR2 sequences are MNHNS and SASEGT. Trimming left V 2 bases short and J 4 bases short, with 11 bases between. CDR3 length: 14 amino acids. Written as DNA, the CDR3 is TGTGCCAGCAGTGAAAAAGGTCAGGTAGAGACCCAGTACTTC. Amino acids: CASSEKGQVETQYF.